This record covers a single T cell receptor beta chain. Its antigen remains unidentified. Base qualities are not provided; no much larger clone lies one nucleotide away. V is clipped by 11 bases and J by 7 bases, and the sequence between their germline boundaries is 24 bases long. Reading from cysteine to phenylalanine, the CDR3 counts 15 amino acids. The sequence is cut down to CDR3 DNA, 45 bases in frame from base 1. CDR1 and CDR2 (MNHEY, SVGAGI) derive from the germline V gene. The data belong to a study of blood T cells in healthy people across ages (dated by TCRdb to about 2015). Background on the whole study: In model experiments, template switching captured about one uniquely barcoded TCR beta cDNA molecule for every two T cells. The study measured age-related changes in TCR beta repertoire diversity using deep sequencing normalized with unique cDNA molecular identifiers. The donors were split into four age groups: young (average about 16 years), middle-aged (nearly 40), aged (over 55) and long-lived (about 74). To avoid experimental bias, donors of different ages were spread randomly across the sequencing lanes. For two donors (one aged 18 to 29 and one aged 80 or older), the study analyzed two additional independent replicas of 1 million unique cDNA reads from the same blood draw. Beyond this particular receptor, the publication reports: Estimates of total diversity based on one million sequenced T cells were considered lower bounds and underestimates. Donor CMV infection status was unknown, potentially confounding age-related changes in expanded clonotypes. Compared with the aged group, the long-lived group had more naive CD4+ T cells, fewer expanded clones and increased TCR diversity, suggesting age selection. Conclusive comparison of naive and antigen-experienced compartments was prevented by the profiling of bulk unsorted PBMCs. As age increased, observed TCR beta diversity per million T cells dropped in a roughly linear way, and a significant reduction was already evident by age about 40. The percentage of naive T cells measured by flow cytometry correlated strongly with observed TCR beta diversity.

Donors were 40 or so systemically healthy Caucasian individuals from Russia aged roughly 6 to 90 years. Each donor gave ten milliliters of peripheral blood, collected into EDTA-treated Vacutainer tubes. Ficoll-Paque density-gradient centrifugation was used to isolate PBMCs, with at least 6.5 million per sample. Trizol reagent was used to extract total RNA from PBMCs, with at least 6 micrograms per sample. Naive CD45RAhigh/CD27high T cell percentages were measured by flow cytometry on a PBMC aliquot from every donor. The receptor library was made with 5' RACE. Sequenced using an Illumina HiSeq 2500. A second PCR of about 6 to 11 cycles was performed with a sample-barcoded 5' primer and a J-beta primer mix. A unique molecular identifier was introduced onto each TCR beta cDNA molecule by a template-switch 5' adaptor carrying 12 random nucleotides. Each sample yielded at least 2.5 million CDR3-containing paired-end reads. First-strand cDNA was synthesized from all RNA with the Mint cDNA synthesis kit, primed by a TRBC-specific oligonucleotide. After uracil-DNA glycosylase treatment, a first 18-cycle PCR used universal primers M1SS and BC2_uni_R on all cDNA. Regarding the original processing steps: Each sample was normalized by randomly selecting 1 million high-quality reads, each carrying a distinct molecular identifier. Reads sharing molecular identifiers were discarded rather than binned into consensus sequences. CDR3 identification, clonotype clustering and error correction used MiTCR with a Q25 quality threshold and the strictest error-elimination algorithm. A nonparametric unseen species model with Euler transformation was used to estimate lower-bound total TCR beta diversity. The public reads were run again by TCRdb, first through fastp at Q25 and then through MiXCR, and only productive beta chains were kept. All rows with the same CDR3 protein become a single entry with the most common DNA and genes. TCRdb, not the authors, supplied the V and J calls. The sample yields 1.5 million to 2 million distinct CDR3 sequences; about 50% were counted once. Jointly, the top ten make up less than 2.5% of the sample.

The V and J genes are TRBV6-5 and TRBJ2-1; confidence is insufficient to name the D gene. The sequencing sample was made of blood. The origin of this receptor is a woman in her thirties or forties in good health. At the DNA level, the sequence is TGTGCCGGCAATGTTGACATGGCTCTGGGAAATGAGCAGTTCTTC. This translates into CAGNVDMALGNEQFF.